The 9 T cell receptor beta chains below come from one sample, sequenced in a study of T cell repertoires in urothelial bladder cancer. This table comes from immunoSEQ multiplex PCR, and its TCRdb copy is limited to in-frame clones, with some not included. This table holds roughly 6,600 clones, 71% found once. Sample: tumor-infiltrating cells from bladder cancer. The receptors were gathered from a human donor with urothelial carcinoma.

This clone has only a few counts. The chain is built from TRBV5-5 and TRBJ1-1; 8 nucleotides match TRBD1. The CDR3 is 13 residues long. V was clipped by 7 bases and J by 4 bases; unmatched bases: 6. Germline V lookup: CDR1 SGHKS, CDR2 YYEKEE (reference sequence). CDR3 region: CASGHTGGTEAFF. CDR3 DNA: TGTGCCAGCGGCCACACAGGGGGCACTGAAGCTTTCTTT.

This clone was observed once. The gene calls are TRBV7-9 and TRBJ2-1; 11 bases fit TRBD2. After removal of 1 base from V and 0 bases from J, the junction contained 5 bases not matched to a gene. Germline V gene sequence: CDR1 SEHNR, CDR2 FQNEAQ (reference sequence). The CDR3 sequence is 18 residues long. CDR3: CASSLGSGGASSYNEQFF. The CDR3 coding sequence is TGTGCCAGCAGCTTAGGTAGCGGGGGGGCAAGCTCCTACAATGAGCAGTTCTTC.

The chain uses TRBV29-1 and TRBJ2-7; 7 nucleotides line up with TRBD1. V was clipped by 6 bases and J by 3 bases; unmatched bases: 5. The CDR3 has 12 residues. Germline assignment: CDR1 SQVTM and CDR2 ANQGSEA. The DNA of the CDR3 is TGCAGCGTCAGGACAGGAGACTACGAGCAGTACTTC. This encodes CSVRTGDYEQYF.

The CDR3 DNA is TGTGCCAGCAGATTTGAAGACAGGCAAGCTTTCTTT. Translated: CASRFEDRQAFF. The rearrangement uses TRBV2 and TRBJ1-1; tentative D call: TRBD1 (6 bases). CDR3 length: 12 amino acids. Germline CDR1 is SNHLY and CDR2 is FYNNEI. Trimming shortened V by 6 bases and J by 9 bases, and 14 bases separated the two germline ends.

This clone was counted once. V and J are TRBV7-2 and TRBJ2-5, with TRBD2 matching over 10 bases. With V trimmed by 1 base and J by 0 bases, 8 bases remained unmatched. Germline CDR1 reads SGHTA; CDR2 reads FQGNSA. CDR3 length: 18 amino acids. Here the CDR3 reads CASSLGPSGGPYQETQYF. The DNA of the CDR3 is TGTGCCAGCAGCTTAGGGCCTAGCGGGGGCCCCTACCAAGAGACCCAGTACTTC. Full variable domain (rest looked up from reference TRBV7-2 and TRBJ2-5): GAGVSQSPSNKVTEKGKDVELRCDPISGHTALYWYRQSLGQGLEFLIYFQGNSAPDKSGLPSDRFSAERTGGSVSTLTIQRTQQEDSAVYLCASSLGPSGGPYQETQYFGPGTRLLVL.

The genes are TRBV11-3 and TRBJ1-6, with a possible D match to TRBD1 (6 bases). The CDR3 covers 14 residues. The germline gives CDR1 SGHNT, CDR2 YENEEA. V was cut by 5 bases and J by 11 bases, with 16 bases left in between. The CDR3 DNA sequence: TGTGCCAGCAGCAGTGGGGGCTCCGCGACACCCCTCCACTTT. It translates to CASSSGGSATPLHF.

In its sample, this clone was seen a few times. V usage is TRBV30 and J usage is TRBJ2-3; D possibly uses TRBD1 or TRBD2 (6 bases each). V lost 7 bases and J 8 bases, leaving 16 bases between the germline ends. CDR1 and CDR2 from the germline V gene are GTSNPN and SVGIG (reference sequence). The CDR3 is 12 residues long. CDR3 protein: CALEGGTGTQYF. In DNA, the CDR3 is TGTGCCTTGGAGGGGGGAACGGGTACGCAGTATTTT.

The chain employs TRBV28 and TRBJ1-1; weak D call: TRBD1 (5 bases). The CDR3 totals 15 residues. Trimming removed 6 bases from V and 2 bases from J, with 16 bases in between. The germline gives CDR1 MDHEN, CDR2 SYDVKM. The CDR3 nucleotides read TGTGCCAGCAGCCAGGGTGGGACCGACAACACTGAAGCTTTCTTT. The encoded protein is CASSQGGTDNTEAFF.

This clone came up a few times. The chain uses TRBV7-3 and TRBJ2-2, with 7 bases identical to TRBD1. Germline CDR1 SGHTA, CDR2 FQGTGA. The CDR3 covers 13 residues. The J segment lost 7 bases and the V segment lost 6 bases, leaving 5 bases of the junction unmatched. The CDR3 nucleotides are TGTGCCAGCAGTTCTCGACAGGGCGGGGAGCTGTTTTTT. Translating it yields CASSSRQGGELFF.